These T cell receptor beta chains were read from a single sample in a study of monozygotic twins with inflammatory bowel disease. TCRdb re-called the 5' RACE reads and catalogs CDR3 proteins one per entry, DNA excluded. The sample table sets out 150,000 to 200,000 distinct CDR3 sequences. Sequencing input: blood. Every receptor here comes from a human donor with ulcerative colitis or Crohn's disease, or a healthy co-twin of an affected twin (not recorded which). Both conserved end residues are part of each CDR3.

v_gene	j_gene	len	CDR3aa
TRBV20-1	TRBJ2-3	13	CSAFSGSGDTQYF
TRBV20-1	TRBJ2-7	14	CSATTSGPHYEQYF
TRBV6-1	TRBJ2-3	14	CASSGGSGTDTQYF
TRBV6-1	TRBJ1-6	16	CASSNPRRLGNSPLHF
TRBV5-1	TRBJ2-1	15	CASSLGLSSNNEQFF
TRBV20-1	TRBJ1-6	15	CSASEDRSYNSPLHF
TRBV7-8	TRBJ2-4	20	CASSLASSGAHQLAKNIQYF
TRBV12-3/TRBV12-4	TRBJ1-2	15	CASSLGQGRGYGYTF
TRBV25-1	TRBJ1-6	15	CASSGDRGLWSPLHF
TRBV18	TRBJ1-2	13	CASSPNSDYGYTF
TRBV20-1	TRBJ2-1	18	CSARDGTSGRAHRNEQFF
TRBV7-8	TRBJ1-5	18	CASSSHQRTGGENQPQHF
TRBV9	TRBJ1-6	16	CASSPGQVHQGSPLHF
TRBV27	TRBJ2-3	16	CASSLNPPFSTDTQYF
TRBV24-1	TRBJ2-5	13	CATSDFGEETQYF
TRBV18	TRBJ1-1	17	CASSPQVKHLMNTEAFF
TRBV10-1	TRBJ2-3	11	CASSELDTQYF
TRBV5-1	TRBJ1-1	15	CASSLTGLGNTEAFF
TRBV3-1	TRBJ2-1	17	CASSQGVAGELLTEQFF
TRBV6-2/TRBV6-3	TRBJ2-7	13	CASSWTSGYEQYF
TRBV2	TRBJ2-5	15	CASSGGLAGAETQYF